These 5 T cell receptor beta chains were all obtained from the same sample, sequenced in a study of human T cells and chemical hapten exposure. TCRdb re-called the RACE reads with MiXCR, one entry per CDR3 protein. Of about 54,000 distinct CDR3 sequences in the sample, less than 10% are singletons; the top ten hold 1.5% to 2%. Time point denoted: patch test 2, 6 weeks after DPC sensitization. Described treatment: therapeutic diphenylcyclopropenone sensitization with weekly scalp DPC. The source was whole blood, collected in connection with sensitization to the hapten diphenylcyclopropenone (DPC). Every receptor here comes from a woman aged 45-65 years with alopecia areata. Some clones in this sample may be carry-over from other donors' samples.

The rearrangement joins TRBV7-9 to TRBJ2-7, with 7 bases that match TRBD1. The J segment lost 6 bases and the V segment lost 2 bases, leaving 10 bases of the junction unmatched. CDR1 and CDR2 (germline): SEHNR, FQNEAQ (reference sequence). This CDR3 contains 15 residues. CDR3 coding DNA: TGTGCCAGCAGCTTAAGTGGGACAGTCCGGAGCGAGCAGTACTTC. As protein: CASSLSGTVRSEQYF.

This clonotype was counted a few times. The chain couples TRBV11-2 to TRBJ2-7; D remains unclear. With 4 bases removed from V and 1 base from J, the gap between germline ends came to 8 bases. The CDR3 length is 13 residues. Germline lookup yields CDR1 SGHAT and CDR2 FQNNGV. CDR3 amino acids: CASSSTSSYEQYF. CDR3 DNA: TGTGCCAGCAGCTCCACCTCTTCCTACGAGCAGTACTTC.

This clonotype was counted only a few times. The V call is TRBV5-4, the J call TRBJ1-1, with D hard to call. Per germline, CDR1 SGHNT and CDR2 YYREEE (reference sequence). V was clipped by 4 bases and J by 4 bases, with 17 bases between them. This CDR3 region has 15 residues. CDR3: CASSGGPRSSTEAFF. Here the CDR3 DNA reads TGTGCCAGCAGCGGAGGACCGCGGTCGAGCACTGAAGCTTTCTTT.

The CDR3 region is CASSLEGAKGYTF. The CDR3 DNA follows: TGTGCCAGCTCTCTGGAGGGGGCTAAAGGCTACACCTTC. This chain links TRBV18 with TRBJ1-2; TRBD1 aligns across 7 bases. Trimming at V came to 6 bases and at J to 8 bases, leaving 9 bases not matched to a gene. Per the germline V gene, CDR1 is KGHSH and CDR2 is LQKENI. The CDR3 has 13 residues.

In its sample, this clonotype was seen a few times. A read error may produce the germline difference seen at one junction end. The chain is built from TRBV18 and TRBJ1-5; 7 bases fit TRBD1. The CDR3 consists of 16 residues. Germline-derived CDR1 and CDR2 are KGHSH and LQKENI. The CDR3 loop reads CAGSLVQGIGNQPQHF. In nucleotides, the CDR3 is TGTGCCGGCTCACTAGTACAGGGGATTGGCAATCAGCCCCAGCATTTT.